The 23 T cell receptor beta chains reported below all come from one sample, sequenced in a study of T cell repertoires in cytomegalovirus infection. In TCRdb, the reads were re-called with MiXCR into one record per CDR3 protein. The table lists roughly 150,000 distinct CDR3 sequences, 32% of them singletons, with roughly 51% in the top ten. These receptors' targets are unknown. The specimen was CD8+ T cells from cultured PBMCs, collected from culture after CMV antigen stimulation. These receptors were collected from a human donor in good health (CMV status not recorded). Some clones in this sample may be carry-over from other donors' samples.

This sequence joins TRBV4-1 and TRBJ2-5; the match to TRBD2 covers 13 bases. The CDR3 loop spans 15 amino acids. J was trimmed by 5 bases and V by 4 bases; bases with no gene match: 4. The V gene's germline CDR1 is MGHRA and CDR2 YSYEKL. CDR3 amino acids: CASSLWGLAGETQYF. In DNA form, the CDR3 reads TGCGCCAGCAGCCTCTGGGGACTAGCGGGGGAGACCCAGTACTTC.

The CDR3: CASSVWGGSQPQHF. CDR3 DNA sequence: TGTGCCAGCAGTGTCTGGGGGGGGAGTCAGCCCCAGCATTTT. The chain joins TRBV6-2 or TRBV6-3 to TRBJ1-5, with D tentatively TRBD1 (5 bases). The V end lost 5 bases, the J end lost 6 bases, and 14 bases lay between the germline ends. The CDR3 is 14 residues long. Germline V gene lookup returns CDR1 MNHEY and CDR2 SVGEGT.

The chain combines TRBV27 with TRBJ1-2; 7 positions match TRBD1. CDR1 is MNHEY and CDR2 is SMNVEV in the germline V gene (reference sequence). V shed 8 bases, J shed 3 bases, and the junction held 3 bases outside the gene matches. The CDR3 spans 12 residues. Here the CDR3 reads CASSTGDYGYTF. In nucleotides, the CDR3 is TGTGCCAGCTCTACAGGGGACTATGGCTACACCTTC.

The rearrangement joins TRBV6-1 to TRBJ2-3, with D perhaps TRBD1 (5 bases). V lost 11 bases and J lost 1, with 10 bases in between. This CDR3 contains 12 residues. CDR1 MNHNS and CDR2 SASEGT come from the germline V gene. CDR3: CACSRGTDTQYF. CDR3 DNA sequence: TGTGCCTGTAGCAGGGGCACAGATACGCAGTATTTT.

The chain has TRBV20-1 and TRBJ2-7; D assignment may be TRBD1 or TRBD2 (6 bases each). CDR1 is DFQATT and CDR2 is SNEGSKA in the germline V gene (reference sequence). The CDR3 is made up of 16 amino acids. V was shortened by 1 base and J by 1 base, with 17 bases between the two germline ends. DNA for the CDR3: TGCAGTGCTAGAGTGGGGGGCCAGGGACCATCCTACGAGCAGTACTTC. Amino acid sequence: CSARVGGQGPSYEQYF.

The sample holds one count of this clonotype. This chain uses TRBV27 with TRBJ2-1; D remains ambiguous. With 0 bases removed from V and 4 bases from J, the gap between germline ends came to 4 bases. The V gene's germline CDR1 is MNHEY and CDR2 SMNVEV (reference sequence). The CDR3 consists of 13 residues. DNA for the CDR3: TGTGCCAGCAGTTTATCGCGGTACAATGAGCAGTTCTTC. Its protein is CASSLSRYNEQFF.

CDR3 in amino acids: CASSPTSGGALNTQYF. For the CDR3, the DNA is TGTGCCAGCAGCCCTACTAGCGGGGGGGCTTTAAATACGCAGTATTTT. The chain uses TRBV7-8 and TRBJ2-3; 13 bases agree with TRBD2. J lost 7 bases, V lost 5 bases, and 9 bases had no gene match. This CDR3 contains 16 residues. The germline V gene has CDR1 SGHVS and CDR2 FQNEAQ.

This chain uses TRBV3-1 with TRBJ1-5; perhaps TRBD1 as D (5 bases). There are 15 residues in the CDR3. Trimming took 0 bases from V and 7 from J, leaving 13 bases between them. Germline V lookup: CDR1 LGHDT, CDR2 YNNKEL (reference sequence). The CDR3 spells CASSQDAGGGQPQHF. CDR3 bases: TGTGCCAGCAGCCAAGACGCGGGGGGGGGACAGCCCCAGCATTTT.

The rearrangement joins TRBV20-1 to TRBJ2-7; 7 positions agree with TRBD2. Germline V gene lookup returns CDR1 DFQATT and CDR2 SNEGSKA (reference sequence). The CDR3 length is 14 residues. Losses at the gene ends were 0 bases for V and 0 bases for J; bases not matched to a gene: 2. DNA of the CDR3: TGCAGTGCTAGAGATAGGGACTACTCCTACGAGCAGTACTTC. Translation: CSARDRDYSYEQYF.

The chain employs TRBV19 and TRBJ2-1, with D possibly matching TRBD2 (6 bases). Germline-derived CDR1 and CDR2 are LNHDA and SQIVND (reference sequence). The CDR3 is made up of 15 amino acids. V dropped 7 bases and J dropped 7 bases, with 20 bases sitting between them. CDR3 nucleotide sequence: TGTGCCAGTACCATTGTGGGTGGGGGGAGGAATGAGCAGTTCTTC. As protein: CASTIVGGGRNEQFF.

The chain carries TRBV27 and TRBJ1-5, with no clear D. V shed 8 bases and J shed 4 bases, with 18 bases lying between them. Germline loops: CDR1 MNHEY, CDR2 SMNVEV (reference sequence). The CDR3 has 15 amino acids. CDR3: CASAAGGLANQPQHF. The CDR3 DNA follows: TGTGCCAGCGCCGCCGGAGGGTTGGCTAATCAGCCCCAGCATTTT.

This clonotype was recorded a few times. The rearrangement joins TRBV7-6 to TRBJ2-2; no definite D call. This CDR3 region has 15 residues. Germline values: CDR1 SGHVS, CDR2 FNYEAQ. Deletions cut 3 bases from V and 1 base from J, with 9 bases between. The CDR3 nucleotides are TGTGCCAGCAGCTTCCCGTTCAAGAACACCGGGGAGCTGTTTTTT. Protein: CASSFPFKNTGELFF.

This clonotype showed up just a few times. The chain has TRBV4-1 and TRBJ1-1; TRBD1 aligns across 9 bases. Germline-derived CDR1 and CDR2 are MGHRA and YSYEKL. The CDR3 sequence is 13 residues long. V trimming: 3 bases; J trimming: 7 bases; junction bases outside the gene matches: 3. The CDR3 region has the DNA TGCGCCAGCAGCCAGAGGGACAGGGATGAAGCTTTCTTT. Amino acid sequence: CASSQRDRDEAFF.

This clonotype was found a few times. The chain has TRBV4-1 and TRBJ2-7, with 13 nucleotides matching TRBD2. The length of the CDR3 is 16 residues. Trimming cost V 0 bases and J 6 bases; bases outside gene matches: 5. Germline CDR1 is MGHRA and CDR2 is YSYEKL. The CDR3: CASSQDRGLAGTEQYF. In DNA form, the CDR3 reads TGCGCCAGCAGCCAAGATAGGGGACTAGCGGGGACCGAGCAGTACTTC.

The table lists this clonotype with a few counts. The chain couples TRBV6-5 to TRBJ2-5; no definite D call. Deletions cut 0 bases from V and 3 bases from J, with 8 bases between. The CDR3 spans 14 residues. Germline lookup yields CDR1 MNHEY and CDR2 SVGAGI. The CDR3 DNA follows: TGTGCCAGCAGTTACTCCCCGGATAAAGAGACCCAGTACTTC. Its protein product is CASSYSPDKETQYF.

Ten or more counts support this clonotype. The chain is built from TRBV6-6 and TRBJ2-2; the D is unclear. The germline CDR1 and CDR2 sequences are MNHNY and SVGAGI (reference sequence). V shed 0 bases and J shed 4 bases, with 9 bases lying between them. The CDR3 consists of 15 residues. The chain's CDR3 is CASSYSSLGTGELFF. CDR3 nucleotides: TGTGCCAGCAGTTACTCGAGTTTAGGCACCGGGGAGCTGTTTTTT.

The rearrangement links TRBV20-1 to TRBJ1-3; 7 bases fit TRBD1. V shed 0 bases and J 0 bases; nucleotides not matched to a gene: 5. Germline V gene data show CDR1 as DFQATT and CDR2 as SNEGSKA (reference sequence). The CDR3 is 16 residues long. In nucleotides, the CDR3 is TGCAGTGCTAGAGAGTGGGACAGCCTCTCTGGAAACACCATATATTTT. Amino acids: CSAREWDSLSGNTIYF.

The rearrangement joins TRBV19 to TRBJ1-1; the D gene is possibly TRBD1 (5 bases). V was clipped by 8 bases and J by 3 bases, with 19 bases between them. Germline V gives CDR1 LNHDA, CDR2 SQIVND (reference sequence). The CDR3 runs 15 residues. The CDR3 DNA reads as TGTGCCAGTCTCCTTGGGAGGGGTTACGACACTGAAGCTTTCTTT. Amino acid sequence: CASLLGRGYDTEAFF. Variable domain in full (rest from reference TRBV19 and TRBJ1-1): DGGITQSPKYLFRKEGQNVTLSCEQNLNHDAMYWYRQDPGQGLRLIYYSQIVNDFQKGDIAEGYSVSREKKESFPLTVTSAQKNPTAFYLCASLLGRGYDTEAFFGQGTRLTVV.

Only a few counts were recorded for this clonotype. The CDR3 sequence: CASSRTSGGVGYEQYF. CDR3 bases: TGTGCCAGCAGCCGGACTAGCGGGGGTGTCGGCTACGAGCAGTACTTC. V is TRBV12-3 or TRBV12-4 and J is TRBJ2-7; TRBD2 matches 13 bases. Trimming at V came to 6 bases and at J to 3 bases, leaving 8 bases not matched to a gene. The CDR3 covers 16 residues.

This clonotype has only a few counts. The CDR3 coding sequence is TGTGCCAGCAGCTTAGATCCTAGACCTACTAGCACAGATACGCAGTATTTT. Its translation: CASSLDPRPTSTDTQYF. The J gene is TRBJ2-3, the V gene TRBV11-2; unclear D gene. CDR3 length equals 17 residues. Trimming removed 0 bases at V and 0 bases at J, with 13 bases between. The germline gives CDR1 SGHAT, CDR2 FQNNGV.

The V gene is TRBV6-5, the J gene TRBJ2-1; D is possibly TRBD1 (5 bases). Germline-derived CDR1 and CDR2 are MNHEY and SVGAGI. V lost 2 bases and J lost 8, with 16 bases in between. The CDR3 spans 15 residues. DNA of the CDR3: TGTGCCAGCAGTTACCTCGCGAGCAGGGTTCATGAGCAGTTCTTC. Protein: CASSYLASRVHEQFF.

The V gene is TRBV6-5, the J gene TRBJ2-1; D unclear. V lost 2 bases to trimming and J lost 2 bases, with 4 bases between them. Germline V gene data show CDR1 as MNHEY and CDR2 as SVGAGI. CDR3 length: 13 residues. The CDR3 DNA is TGTGCCAGCAGTTACGACCCCTACAATGAGCAGTTCTTC. As protein: CASSYDPYNEQFF.

This sequence joins TRBV13 and TRBJ2-5; 11 nucleotides align to TRBD2. V was pared by 0 bases and J by 4 bases, with 7 bases of the junction left unmatched. The CDR3 loop spans 17 amino acids. Per germline, CDR1 PRHDT and CDR2 FYEKMQ (reference sequence). CDR3 residues: CASSLGLIGTSGETQYF. The CDR3 DNA follows: TGTGCCAGCAGCTTAGGCCTAATAGGGACTAGCGGAGAGACCCAGTACTTC.